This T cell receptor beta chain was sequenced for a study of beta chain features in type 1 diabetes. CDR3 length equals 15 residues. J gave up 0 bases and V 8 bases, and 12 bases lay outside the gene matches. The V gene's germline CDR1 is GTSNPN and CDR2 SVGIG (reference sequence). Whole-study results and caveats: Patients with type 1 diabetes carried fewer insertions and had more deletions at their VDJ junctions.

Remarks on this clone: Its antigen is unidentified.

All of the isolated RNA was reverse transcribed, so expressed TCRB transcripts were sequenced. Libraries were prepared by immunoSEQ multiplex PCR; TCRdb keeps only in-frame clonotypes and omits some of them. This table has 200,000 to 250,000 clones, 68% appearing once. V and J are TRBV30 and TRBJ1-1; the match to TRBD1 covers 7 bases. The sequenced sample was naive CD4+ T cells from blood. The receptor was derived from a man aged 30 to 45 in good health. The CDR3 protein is CAHGVWGQMNTEAFF. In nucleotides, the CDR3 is TGTGCCCACGGAGTGTGGGGACAGATGAACACTGAAGCTTTCTTT.